This record concerns one TCR beta chain sequence. In its sample, this clone was seen a few times. Its target antigen remains unknown. Base qualities were left out, and no much larger clone turns up one base away. CDR1 MRHNA and CDR2 SNTAGT were looked up in the germline V gene. The CDR3 spans 16 residues, from the cysteine through the phenylalanine. The entry retains the CDR3 DNA only, 48 bases that are in frame from base 1. V ends up 3 bases short and J 3 bases short, with an unmatched junction base count of 8. These data come from a study of shared clonotypes between healthy human individuals (TCRdb year 2020). For the study in its entirety: The cohort included a few men and a couple of women between 18 and 49 years of age. Per donor, three plates each were used for CD4 naive and CD4 memory, two for CD8 naive, and one for CD8 memory. The study deeply sequenced blood TCR repertoires of five healthy adults to estimate repertoire size and the extent of clonotype sharing between individuals. Different laboratories and diverse techniques were used to prepare libraries and sequence TCR repertoires, to increase sequencing depth and limit assay-specific biases. Between about 0.9 and 8.9 billion PBMCs per donor were obtained by leukapheresis.

The research as a whole found: Estimated clonotype richness was generally larger for naive than for memory subsets. Pairwise subsampling led to the expectation that sequencing depth would affect the degree of clonotype sharing among donors. Roughly 5% of naive CD4, 3.5% of naive CD8, 2.3% of memory CD4, and around 0.42% of memory CD8 clonotypes were shared across four donors. Sampling was limited to blood, and TCR repertoires in tissue likely differ from TCR repertoires in blood. Compared with non-shared clonotypes, clonotypes shared by all four sorted-subset donors had higher generation probabilities. Because the study included only a small number of donors, the genetic and exposure-history diversity represented was limited. Even with the large sequencing depth, rarefaction of the sorted-subset datasets indicated that sequencing was incomplete.

TCR CDR3 regions were amplified from genomic DNA by multiplex PCR using the deep immunoSEQ assay. Genomic DNA extracted from each cell subset was distributed evenly over all wells of several immunoSEQ 96-well plates, and each plate served as one replicate. For sorted subsets, each replicate PCR was loaded with approximately 200 ng genomic DNA, equivalent to about 33,000 T cell genomes. Purified libraries were quantified with a Qubit 3.0 fluorometer, sized on a Bioanalyzer 2100, and re-quantified with the KAPA Library Quantification kit. Each immunoSEQ 96-well plate was sequenced on its own single-read 150-cycle Illumina NextSeq 550 flow cell. The paper's data handling went like this. The immunoSEQ output contained only junctional sequences without quality scores, so filtering could not match that applied to full-length reads. Sequences were annotated with PyIR, a Python wrapper for IgBLAST v1.9, using IMGT germline references to assign V/J genes and CDR3. Reads were filtered out if the reads had weak V/J assignments (E-value above 1e-6), no CDR3, stop codons, out-of-frame junctions, or ambiguous translated residues. V3J clonotypes were defined as sequences sharing an identical inferred V gene, J gene, and CDR3 amino acid sequence. Percentage overlap between repertoires was calculated by dividing the number of shared unique clonotypes by the size of the smaller repertoire. RTK rarefaction, the Chao1 estimator, and Recon v2.1 estimates of unobserved clonotypes were used to assess repertoire richness. Generation probabilities for all TCRbeta clonotypes obtained by the gDNA method from a handful of donors were computed using OLGA. As stored in TCRdb, this immuneACCESS dataset retains in-frame rearrangements with V and J assigned. A fraction of the clones does not appear; measured against another copy, unresolved V genes explain less than half of the discrepancy, and the remainder lacks a known reason. V and J calls and clone size follow that table, whereas D and trimming were derived from the DNA. The sample data list 550,000 to 850,000 clones, and about two thirds of these were observed just once. The ten top clones hold roughly 1.8% of the sample.

The donors were healthy, HIV-negative adults who had no recently reported acute infections or vaccinations. Every donor was a Caucasian adult living in Nashville, Tennessee, USA. Magnetic negative selection was used to enrich CD4+ T cells, after which naive cells were positively selected on CD45RA and the negative fraction became the memory subset. After blood collection by leukapheresis, PBMCs were isolated using Ficoll-Histopaque density gradient centrifugation and then cryopreserved in the vapor phase of liquid nitrogen. Purity and quantity of every magnetically sorted T cell population were checked by analytical flow cytometry. Each sorted fraction had its genomic DNA isolated and then quantified by UV absorbance on a Nanodrop 2000c.

The sequence is built from TRBV6-4 and TRBJ1-5, with 7 bases matching TRBD1. The clonotype was recovered from a young woman in good health. Sequencing was done on a sample of memory CD4+ T cells sorted from blood. Per the publication, the cell subset or site label means: CD45RA-negative fraction. The DNA sequence is as follows: TGTGCCAGCAGTGAGGTGGCAGGGGGGAACAATCAGCCCCAGCATTTT. Translation gives CASSEVAGGNNQPQHF.